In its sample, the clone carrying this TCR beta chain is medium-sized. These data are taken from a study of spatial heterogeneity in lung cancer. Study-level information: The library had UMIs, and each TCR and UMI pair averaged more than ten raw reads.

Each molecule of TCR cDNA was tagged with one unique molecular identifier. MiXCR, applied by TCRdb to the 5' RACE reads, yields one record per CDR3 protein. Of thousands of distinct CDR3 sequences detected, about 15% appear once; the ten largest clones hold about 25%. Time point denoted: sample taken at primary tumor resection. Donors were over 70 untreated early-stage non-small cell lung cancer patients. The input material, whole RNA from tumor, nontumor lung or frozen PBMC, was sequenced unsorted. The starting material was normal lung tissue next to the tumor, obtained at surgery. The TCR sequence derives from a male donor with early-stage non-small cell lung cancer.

CDR3 protein: CSARDGASGAGLENIQYF. CDR3 DNA: TGCAGTGCTAGAGATGGGGCTAGCGGGGCCGGATTGGAAAACATTCAGTACTTC. V and J are TRBV20-1 and TRBJ2-4; 9 bases align to TRBD2. CDR3 length: 18 amino acids. CDR1 DFQATT and CDR2 SNEGSKA come from the germline V gene (reference sequence). With 0 bases clipped from V and 5 bases from J, the junction kept 14 bases outside the gene matches.